These 27 T cell receptor beta chains share one sample of origin, sequenced in a study of blood T cell repertoires in COVID-19. Some clones are missing from TCRdb's copy, which holds only in-frame ones; the method was immunoSEQ multiplex PCR. The repertoire holds about 380,000 clones, with 85% to 90% as singletons. The sequenced material came from PBMCs or T cells enriched from blood (not recorded which). The receptors originated from a woman aged 18-35 years who had recovered from COVID-19.

V is TRBV5-6 and J is TRBJ1-1; D may be TRBD1 (5 bases). Per germline, CDR1 SGHDT and CDR2 YYEEEE. CDR3 size: 13 residues. Trimming left V 4 bases short and J 4 bases short, with 11 bases between. Here the CDR3 DNA reads TGTGCCAGCAGCCCTGGTACAGGCACTGAAGCTTTCTTT. Its translation: CASSPGTGTEAFF.

This clone was counted once. V usage is TRBV6-5 and J usage is TRBJ1-2; TRBD1 agrees at 9 bases. Looked up from germline, CDR1 is MNHEY and CDR2 is SVGAGI. This CDR3 has 14 residues. The junction had 8 bases not matched to a gene; V was cut back by 8 bases and J by 4 bases. The CDR3 DNA reads as TGTGCCAGCGGGGACAGGGACGGAGGCTATGGCTACACCTTC. Translating gives CASGDRDGGYGYTF.

Only one count was recorded for this clone. V gene TRBV6-5 combines with J gene TRBJ2-6; D remains unclear. The CDR3 loop spans 15 amino acids. The germline V gene has CDR1 MNHEY and CDR2 SVGAGI. V was pared by 5 bases and J by 0 bases, with 8 bases between. Written as DNA, the CDR3 is TGTGCCAGCAGTCGCGTAAGCTCTGGGGCCAACGTCCTGACTTTC. It specifies CASSRVSSGANVLTF.

The V and J genes are TRBV7-6 and TRBJ1-2, with TRBD1 identical over 7 bases. CDR1 and CDR2 from the germline V gene are SGHVS and FNYEAQ. This CDR3 is built from 13 residues. V shed 2 bases and J 6 bases; nucleotides not matched to a gene: 3. The CDR3 nucleotides read TGTGCCAGCAGCTTACGCAGGGGGAATGGCTACACCTTC. Protein sequence: CASSLRRGNGYTF.

The rearrangement links TRBV7-3 to TRBJ2-3, with D possibly TRBD2 on 6 matching bases. The V gene's germline CDR1 is SGHTA and CDR2 FQGTGA. V was pared by 3 bases and J by 1 base, with 17 bases between. The CDR3 sequence is 17 residues long. This CDR3 is CASSFGGGLLGTDTQYF. Here the CDR3 DNA reads TGTGCCAGCAGCTTTGGTGGGGGACTCCTCGGCACAGATACGCAGTATTTT.

V gene TRBV4-1 combines with J gene TRBJ2-1; 8 bases are shared with TRBD2. This CDR3 is built from 13 residues. Germline-derived CDR1 and CDR2 are MGHRA and YSYEKL. V lost 6 bases and J lost 7; bases outside the gene matches: 5. The CDR3 loop reads CASRRGGGNEQFF. The DNA of the CDR3 is TGCGCCAGCAGACGGGGGGGCGGGAATGAGCAGTTCTTC.

This chain joins TRBV19 and TRBJ2-7; TRBD2 is a possible D gene (5 bases). Per germline, CDR1 LNHDA and CDR2 SQIVND (reference sequence). Between the trimmed V and J ends, which lost 5 bases and 2 bases, there was a span of 10 bases. The CDR3 has 13 amino acids. CDR3 bases: TGTGCCAGTAGTTCGAGGGTTACCTACGAGCAGTACTTC. It specifies CASSSRVTYEQYF.

The chain carries TRBV7-2 and TRBJ1-1; TRBD1 matches at 7 bases. CDR3 length equals 13 residues. Germline V lookup: CDR1 SGHTA, CDR2 FQGNSA. The J segment lost 7 bases and the V segment lost 2 bases, leaving 4 bases of the junction unmatched. For the CDR3, the DNA is TGTGCCAGCAGCTTAAAAGGGGGCTTTGAAGCTTTCTTT. This encodes CASSLKGGFEAFF.

There are a few counts of this clone. This chain connects TRBV11-3 to TRBJ2-5, with D perhaps TRBD2 (6 bases). The V gene lost 3 bases and the J gene lost 1 base, with 12 bases spanning the gap. CDR1 is SGHNT and CDR2 is YENEEA in the germline V gene. The CDR3 is 15 residues long. CDR3 sequence: CASSFGAGLQETQYF. For the CDR3, the DNA is TGTGCCAGCAGCTTCGGGGCGGGACTCCAAGAGACCCAGTACTTC.

The chain carries TRBV10-3 and TRBJ2-2, with 8 bases identical to TRBD1. V shed 7 bases and J 1 base; nucleotides not matched to a gene: 2. The germline V gene encodes CDR1 ENHRY and CDR2 SYGVKD. CDR3 size: 14 residues. CDR3 region: CAITGTGNTGELFF. For the CDR3, the DNA is TGTGCCATCACCGGGACAGGGAACACCGGGGAGCTGTTTTTT.

This chain links TRBV10-3 with TRBJ1-1; D is possibly TRBD1 (6 bases). Trimming removed 3 bases at V and 0 bases at J, with 8 bases between. The germline V gene has CDR1 ENHRY and CDR2 SYGVKD. This CDR3 region has 14 residues. CDR3 sequence: CAISDGTMNTEAFF. The CDR3 DNA is TGTGCCATCAGTGATGGGACAATGAACACTGAAGCTTTCTTT.

This rearrangement joins TRBV13 to TRBJ2-2; D may be TRBD2 (7 bases). The CDR3 runs 15 residues. Trimming removed 4 bases at V and 4 bases at J, with 13 bases between. In germline, CDR1 is PRHDT, CDR2 FYEKMQ (reference sequence). The CDR3 bases are TGTGCCAGCAGCTCCCCCGGGGGGCCCACCGGGGAGCTGTTTTTT. It codes for CASSSPGGPTGELFF. Variable domain in full (rest from reference TRBV13 and TRBJ2-2): AAGVIQSPRHLIKEKRETATLKCYPIPRHDTVYWYQQGPGQDPQFLISFYEKMQSDKGSIPDRFSAQQFSDYHSELNMSSLELGDSALYFCASSSPGGPTGELFFGEGSRLTVL.

This chain links TRBV5-1 with TRBJ2-7; 7 bases agree with TRBD1. The CDR3 runs to 15 residues. The germline V gene has CDR1 SGHRS and CDR2 YFSETQ. The V gene end was trimmed by 0 bases and the J gene end by 3 bases; junction bases not matched to a gene: 6. The CDR3 reads CASSLAAGGYYEQYF. CDR3 DNA sequence: TGCGCCAGCAGCTTGGCGGCAGGGGGATACTACGAGCAGTACTTC.

The genes are TRBV4-1 and TRBJ1-5; 7 bases are shared with TRBD1. CDR1 MGHRA and CDR2 YSYEKL come from the germline V gene. The CDR3 totals 17 residues. With V trimmed by 3 bases and J by 0 bases, 8 bases remained unmatched. CDR3 sequence reads: CASSHGQGEYSNQPQHF. The CDR3 coding sequence is TGCGCCAGCAGCCACGGTCAGGGGGAGTATAGCAATCAGCCCCAGCATTTT.

This chain joins TRBV11-2 and TRBJ2-3; D may be TRBD1 (5 bases). V was cut by 2 bases and J by 0 bases, with 6 bases left in between. This CDR3 is built from 14 residues. Germline values: CDR1 SGHAT, CDR2 FQNNGV. CDR3 amino acids: CASSLRQSTDTQYF. CDR3 sequence (DNA): TGTGCCAGCAGCTTAAGACAGAGCACAGATACGCAGTATTTT.

The chain joins TRBV4-2 to TRBJ2-7, with 9 nucleotides matching TRBD2. This CDR3 has 15 amino acids. Germline V gene data show CDR1 as LGHNA and CDR2 as YNFKEQ. With 3 bases clipped from V and 1 base from J, the junction kept 4 bases outside the gene matches. The CDR3: CASSQASGVSYEQYF. CDR3 coding DNA: TGTGCCAGCAGCCAGGCTAGCGGGGTTTCCTACGAGCAGTACTTC.

This clone has more than one count but fewer than ten. The gene calls are TRBV5-1 and TRBJ1-2; D is unresolved. This CDR3 is 12 amino acids long. The ends were cut back, 0 bases at V and 4 bases at J, with 4 bases in the middle. Germline V gene lookup returns CDR1 SGHRS and CDR2 YFSETQ. CDR3: CASSLAGYGYTF. DNA of the CDR3: TGCGCCAGCAGCTTGGCCGGCTATGGCTACACCTTC.

V gene TRBV18 combines with J gene TRBJ1-1, with a weak D call TRBD1 (5 bases). CDR3 length equals 13 residues. Looked up from germline, CDR1 is KGHSH and CDR2 is LQKENI. Trimming took 1 base from V and 8 from J, leaving 11 bases between them. CDR3 protein: CASSPRRGREAFF. The CDR3 DNA follows: TGTGCCAGCTCACCACGGCGGGGCAGGGAAGCTTTCTTT.

This sequence joins TRBV5-1 and TRBJ2-1; 8 nucleotides align to TRBD2. This CDR3 is 15 amino acids long. Germline lookup yields CDR1 SGHRS and CDR2 YFSETQ. The V gene end was trimmed by 4 bases and the J gene end by 6 bases; junction bases not matched to a gene: 9. CDR3 coding DNA: TGCGCCAGCAGCGCGGGACTAGTAATTTTCAATGAGCAGTTCTTC. Translating gives CASSAGLVIFNEQFF. The variable domain in full, completed from reference TRBV5-1 and TRBJ2-1, reads KAGVTQTPRYLIKTRGQQVTLSCSPISGHRSVSWYQQTPGQGLQFLFEYFSETQRNKGNFPGRFSGRQFSNSRSEMNVSTLELGDSALYLCASSAGLVIFNEQFFGPGTRLTVL.

This chain's CDR3 is CASRGTELFF. The CDR3 DNA follows: TGTGCCAGCAGGGGGACAGAGCTGTTTTTT. This chain joins TRBV6-5 and TRBJ1-4; 7 nucleotides align to TRBD1. J gave up 14 bases and V 6 bases, and 3 bases lay outside the gene matches. The CDR3 extends over 10 amino acids. Germline lookup yields CDR1 MNHEY and CDR2 SVGAGI.

The chain has TRBV29-1 and TRBJ1-1, with unresolved D. Trimming removed 3 bases at V and 6 bases at J, with 14 bases between. The CDR3 runs to 13 residues. Germline CDR1 reads SQVTM; CDR2 reads ANQGSEA. The CDR3 spells CSVDRQVRAEAFF. DNA of the CDR3: TGCAGCGTTGATAGGCAGGTGAGGGCTGAAGCTTTCTTT.

The chain uses TRBV7-9 and TRBJ1-2, with 7 bases fitting TRBD1. The germline gives CDR1 SEHNR, CDR2 FQNEAQ (reference sequence). The CDR3 length is 16 residues. V trimming: 5 bases; J trimming: 4 bases; junction bases outside the gene matches: 13. The CDR3 loop is CASSPRVGGEGYGYTF. CDR3 in DNA: TGTGCCAGCAGCCCGCGGGTAGGGGGCGAGGGCTATGGCTACACCTTC.

The rearrangement uses TRBV11-2 and TRBJ2-2, with D tentatively TRBD1 (6 bases). The CDR3 runs 16 residues. Germline V lookup: CDR1 SGHAT, CDR2 FQNNGV. V was trimmed by 1 base and J by 0 bases, leaving 9 bases between them. The CDR3 loop is CASSLAWTANTGELFF. DNA for the CDR3: TGTGCCAGCAGCTTAGCTTGGACAGCGAACACCGGGGAGCTGTTTTTT.

This chain links TRBV7-8 with TRBJ1-5; 8 bases match TRBD1. The germline CDR1 and CDR2 sequences are SGHVS and FQNEAQ. CDR3 length equals 15 residues. The junction had 6 bases not matched to a gene; V was cut back by 5 bases and J by 3 bases. The DNA for the CDR3 is TGTGCCAGCAGCCGAGGACAGGGTAACAATCAGCCCCAGCATTTT. Its translation: CASSRGQGNNQPQHF.

This clone occurred once. This sequence joins TRBV6-2 or TRBV6-3 and TRBJ1-1; D call uncertain. Germline assignment: CDR1 MNHEY and CDR2 SVGEGT. This CDR3 comprises 14 residues. V gave up 2 bases and J gave up 0 bases, with 7 bases separating them. This CDR3 is CASSYTVLNTEAFF. The CDR3 nucleotides are TGTGCCAGCAGTTACACTGTATTGAACACTGAAGCTTTCTTT.

The V call is TRBV18, the J call TRBJ1-1, with D perhaps matching TRBD1 (5 bases). This CDR3 is 14 amino acids long. The V end lost 4 bases, the J end lost 1 base, and 10 bases lay between the germline ends. In germline, CDR1 is KGHSH, CDR2 LQKENI. CDR3 loop: CASSLGGTNTEAFF. The CDR3 DNA sequence: TGTGCCAGCTCACTCGGGGGAACGAACACTGAAGCTTTCTTT.

V gene TRBV27 combines with J gene TRBJ2-3, with 11 nucleotides matching TRBD2. The CDR3 loop spans 14 amino acids. V was pared by 4 bases and J by 6 bases, with 3 bases of the junction left unmatched. The germline V gene has CDR1 MNHEY and CDR2 SMNVEV (reference sequence). The CDR3 nucleotides are TGTGCCAGCAGTTATAGCGGGGGGGCGGATACGCAGTATTTT. Translating it yields CASSYSGGADTQYF.